The 14 T cell receptor beta chains presented below share a single source sample, sequenced in a study of OX40 agonist ivuxolimab in advanced cancers. Sequencing was performed with immunoSEQ multiplex PCR; in TCRdb, only in-frame clones are kept and a portion is missing. The sample includes tens of thousands of clones, 80% to 90% of them seen just once. The starting material was CD4+ or CD8+ T cells sorted from blood, obtained in a trial of the OX40 agonist ivuxolimab. These receptor sequences come from an adult with an advanced solid tumor such as melanoma, head and neck, liver or kidney cancer.

This sequence joins TRBV9 and TRBJ1-1, with 7 positions matching TRBD1. The germline gives CDR1 SGDLS, CDR2 YYNGEE. The CDR3 length is 14 residues. V lost 3 bases, J lost 5 bases, and 7 bases stayed unmatched. The CDR3 DNA reads as TGTGCCAGCAGCGGATTCTCAGGGGGGACTGAAGCTTTCTTT. Its protein is CASSGFSGGTEAFF.

As for this clone: Compared with germline, one end of the junction differs, possibly owing to a read error. CDR3 coding DNA: TGTGCCAGCAGTGAGTGGGGGAACTCTGGCTACACCTTC. This codes for CASSEWGNSGYTF. The chain uses TRBV2 and TRBJ1-2; tentatively, D is TRBD1 (5 bases). In germline, CDR1 is SNHLY, CDR2 FYNNEI. This CDR3 is 13 amino acids long.

The CDR3 loop reads CASSPYRGRRGIQYF. CDR3 sequence (DNA): TGCGCCAGCAGCCCTTACAGGGGGCGCAGGGGCATTCAGTACTTC. This sequence joins TRBV4-1 and TRBJ2-4, with 9 positions matching TRBD1. Trimming took 4 bases from V and 9 from J; bases not matched to a gene: 10. The CDR3 runs to 15 residues. The V gene's germline CDR1 is MGHRA and CDR2 YSYEKL.

The genes are TRBV6-7 and TRBJ2-5; D might be TRBD2 (7 bases). TRBV6-7 is an ORF, and what it does is uncertain. V was shortened by 2 bases and J by 5 bases, with 18 bases between the two germline ends. The CDR3 consists of 16 residues. The chain's CDR3 is CASSYPKRGGRETQYF. In DNA form, the CDR3 reads TGTGCCAGCAGTTACCCCAAGAGGGGGGGCCGGGAGACCCAGTACTTC.

This chain joins TRBV7-6 and TRBJ2-3, with a tentative D call TRBD2 (6 bases). In germline, CDR1 is SGHVS, CDR2 FNYEAQ. This CDR3 comprises 15 residues. The V end lost 1 base, the J end lost 3 bases, and 11 bases lay between the germline ends. Written as DNA, the CDR3 is TGTGCCAGCAGCTTAGACGGGAGAGTGACAGATACGCAGTATTTT. It encodes CASSLDGRVTDTQYF. Full variable domain (missing parts from reference TRBV7-6 and TRBJ2-3): GAGVSQSPRYKVTKRGQDVALRCDPISGHVSLYWYRQALGQGPEFLTYFNYEAQQDKSGLPNDRFSAERPEGSISTLTIQRTEQRDSAMYRCASSLDGRVTDTQYFGPGTRLTVL.

The chain joins TRBV28 to TRBJ1-2; D perhaps matches TRBD1 (5 bases). V was cut by 7 bases and J by 8 bases, with 23 bases left in between. The CDR3 has 15 residues. Per the germline V gene, CDR1 is MDHEN and CDR2 is SYDVKM. The CDR3 nucleotides are TGTGCCAGCAACGGGGCTGGGGAAGTGGGTGGGGGCTACACCTTC. The encoded protein is CASNGAGEVGGGYTF.

J is TRBJ2-7 and V is TRBV9, with 9 bases fitting TRBD2. The CDR3 has 15 residues. Losses at the gene ends were 0 bases for V and 3 bases for J; bases not matched to a gene: 4. Germline CDR1 is SGDLS and CDR2 is YYNGEE. CDR3 DNA: TGTGCCAGCAGCGTAGGACTAGCGGAAAACTACGAGCAGTACTTC. It is translated as CASSVGLAENYEQYF.

The V call is TRBV5-4, the J call TRBJ2-1; 7 nucleotides align to TRBD2. Losses at the gene ends were 4 bases for V and 2 bases for J; bases not matched to a gene: 3. Per germline, CDR1 SGHNT and CDR2 YYREEE (reference sequence). CDR3 length: 14 residues. CDR3 coding DNA: TGTGCCAGCAGCATTACTAGCGCCTACAATGAGCAGTTCTTC. It is translated as CASSITSAYNEQFF.

The chain employs TRBV5-4 and TRBJ1-1, with 9 bases matching TRBD1. The CDR3 has 14 amino acids. The germline V gene encodes CDR1 SGHNT and CDR2 YYREEE (reference sequence). J gave up 5 bases and V 4 bases, and 6 bases lay outside the gene matches. The CDR3 loop reads CASSIGTGITEAFF. The DNA for the CDR3 is TGTGCCAGCAGCATAGGGACAGGGATTACTGAAGCTTTCTTT.

In the case of this clone: Other DNA variants within this sample encode the same CDR3. The chain recombines TRBV5-1 with TRBJ2-7, with D perhaps matching TRBD1 (5 bases). The germline V gene encodes CDR1 SGHRS and CDR2 YFSETQ. This CDR3 contains 14 residues. The V end was cut by 1 base, the J end by 1 base, with 9 bases between. CDR3 bases: TGCGCCAGCAGCTTGTCGGCAGGGTCCTACGAGCAGTACTTC. Encoded protein: CASSLSAGSYEQYF. The full variable domain, with the rest looked up from reference TRBV5-1 and TRBJ2-7, is KAGVTQTPRYLIKTRGQQVTLSCSPISGHRSVSWYQQTPGQGLQFLFEYFSETQRNKGNFPGRFSGRQFSNSRSEMNVSTLELGDSALYLCASSLSAGSYEQYFGPGTRLTVT.

On this clone itself: At one end the junction does not follow the germline gene, possibly because of a read error. This chain uses TRBV11-2 with TRBJ2-5; D possibly matches TRBD1 or TRBD2 (5 bases each). CDR1 and CDR2 (germline): SGHAT, FQNNGV. The CDR3 consists of 15 residues. As DNA, the CDR3 is TGTGCCAACAGCCTGGACAAACGCTGGGGGGAGACCCAGTACTTC. Amino acid sequence: CANSLDKRWGETQYF.

CDR3 protein: CASSQGETPIYEQYF. The DNA for the CDR3 is TGCGCCAGCAGCCAAGGAGAGACACCGATCTACGAGCAGTACTTC. The V call is TRBV4-1, the J call TRBJ2-7; D call uncertain. Trimming left V 1 base short and J 3 bases short, with 13 bases between. The CDR3 extends over 15 amino acids. The germline gives CDR1 MGHRA, CDR2 YSYEKL.

The V and J genes are TRBV12-5 and TRBJ2-2; D ambiguous. Trimming cost V 0 bases and J 2 bases, with 4 bases left between them. From germline, CDR1 is LGHNT and CDR2 FRNRAP. CDR3 length: 14 residues. The CDR3, as DNA: TGTGCTAGTGGTTTGGTACCAAACACCGGGGAGCTGTTTTTT. Its protein product is CASGLVPNTGELFF.

CDR3 coding DNA: TGTGCCAGTAGTCCACAGTACACAGATACGCAGTATTTT. It specifies CASSPQYTDTQYF. The chain uses TRBV19 and TRBJ2-3; D not resolved. The CDR3 is 13 residues long. Germline V gene lookup returns CDR1 LNHDA and CDR2 SQIVND (reference sequence). The V and J ends lost 5 bases and 2 bases respectively, with 8 bases between them.